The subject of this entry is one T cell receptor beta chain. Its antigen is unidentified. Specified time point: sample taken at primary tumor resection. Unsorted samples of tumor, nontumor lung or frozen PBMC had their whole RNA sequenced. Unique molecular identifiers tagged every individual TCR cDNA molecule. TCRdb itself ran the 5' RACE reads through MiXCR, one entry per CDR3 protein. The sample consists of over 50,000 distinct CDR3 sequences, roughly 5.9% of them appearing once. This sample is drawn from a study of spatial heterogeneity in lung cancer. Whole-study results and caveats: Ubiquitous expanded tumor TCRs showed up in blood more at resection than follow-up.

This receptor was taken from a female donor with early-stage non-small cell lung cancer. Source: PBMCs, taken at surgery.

The CDR3 DNA sequence: TGCAGTGCTAGAGGGGCAGGGGATCAGCCCCAGCATTTT. This sequence encodes CSARGAGDQPQHF. This rearrangement joins TRBV20-1 to TRBJ1-5; weak D call: TRBD1 (6 bases). CDR3 length: 13 residues. The V and J ends lost 1 base and 5 bases respectively, with 9 bases between them. Germline assignment: CDR1 DFQATT and CDR2 SNEGSKA (reference sequence).